This TCR beta chain was sequenced in a study of T cells after yellow fever vaccination. On the study more broadly: When fractions had low cell numbers, they were prepared with SMART-Seq v4 Ultra Low Input.

Study outcomes and limitations: Researchers report a weaker secondary response that nonetheless peaked faster, day 5 versus 15. Abundant clonotypes from the bulk population could contaminate FACS-sorted repertoires.

CDR3 length: 13 amino acids. Germline CDR1 and CDR2: SGHTA and FQGNSA. V was trimmed by 3 bases and J by 5 bases, leaving 8 bases between them. This clonotype was picked up many times. The target antigen is unknown. A universal primer site and UMIs were added as TCR cDNA was made by 5'RACE template switching. TCRdb itself ran the 5' RACE reads through MiXCR, one entry per CDR3 protein. The sample carries 230,000 or so distinct CDR3 sequences, about 3.5% recorded once. The chain links TRBV7-2 to TRBJ1-5; D uncertain. Sequenced here: PBMCs, sampled 15 days after the yellow fever booster vaccination. The sequence derives from a man between 18 and 29 years old who received the YFV17D yellow fever vaccine. The CDR3 sequence: CASSFTDDQPQHF. In DNA, the CDR3 is TGTGCCAGCAGCTTCACAGATGATCAGCCCCAGCATTTT.